This note documents a single T cell receptor (beta chain) sequence. These data come from a study of blood T cell repertoires in COVID-19. Study summary: Samples taken during acute and convalescent COVID-19 were collected in the United States, Italy and Spain.

Cohort 3 recovery required two negative PCRs, clearance, or symptom resolution. Between the trimmed V and J ends, which lost 2 bases and 3 bases, there was a span of 17 bases. CDR1 and CDR2 (germline): MNHEY, SMNVEV (reference sequence). This CDR3 has 17 residues. Profiling relied on immunoSEQ multiplex PCR, and the TCRdb table lists in-frame clones only, not all of them. The sample shows 250,000 or so clones, approximately 85% of them seen only once. Material: PBMCs or T cells enriched from blood (not recorded which). The V gene is TRBV27, the J gene TRBJ2-1; D might be TRBD2 (6 bases). The TCR comes from a woman aged 45 to 65 who had recovered from COVID-19. The CDR3 DNA reads TGTGCCAGCAGTTTAAGGAGGGGCAGAGATTACTACAATGAGCAGTTCTTC. Protein: CASSLRRGRDYYNEQFF.